These T cell receptor beta chains were read from a single sample in a study of cytomegalovirus exposure and HLA in healthy donors. Produced via immunoSEQ multiplex PCR; TCRdb's table is partial and in-frame only. The sample records around 80,000 clones, around 81% being singletons. The material sequenced was PBMCs. The source is a man between 35 and 55 years old in good health and CMV-seronegative. Each CDR3 is given with its conserved first and last residue. D genes are given only for firm matches. Expanded clones get a size class; other rows say once, few or many, or leave the size out.

V,D,size,J,CDR3,DNA
TRBV5-4,.,once,TRBJ2-7,CASSVGTHEYEQYF,TGTGCCAGCAGCGTCGGGACTCACGAATACGAGCAGTACTTC
TRBV7-6,TRBD2,.,TRBJ2-7,CASSRQLAGGSYEQYF,TGTGCCAGCAGCCGACAACTAGCGGGAGGAAGTTACGAGCAGTACTTC
TRBV9,TRBD1,.,TRBJ2-3,CASSVEDRVNFDTQYF,TGTGCCAGCAGCGTAGAGGACAGGGTCAATTTTGATACGCAGTATTTT
TRBV5-1,.,few,TRBJ1-2,CASRLDSALYGYTF,TGCGCCAGCAGACTGGACAGCGCCCTATATGGCTACACCTTC
TRBV28,.,.,TRBJ2-5,CASRSGGLGETQYF,TGTGCCAGCAGATCTGGGGGCTTGGGAGAGACCCAGTACTTC
TRBV7-8,TRBD1,.,TRBJ1-1,CASSSHPGGNTEAFF,TGTGCCAGCAGCTCCCACCCAGGGGGGAACACTGAAGCTTTCTTT
TRBV7-2,.,few,TRBJ1-1,CASSVGYSVEAFF,TGTGCCAGCAGCGTAGGGTATTCGGTTGAAGCTTTCTTT
TRBV6-6,.,.,TRBJ2-1,CASRTGNEQFF,TGTGCCAGCAGGACGGGCAATGAGCAGTTCTTC
TRBV29-1,TRBD2,.,TRBJ2-1,CSGRGSFLAGDPNEQFF,TGCAGCGGAAGGGGAAGCTTTCTAGCGGGAGACCCGAATGAGCAGTTCTTC
TRBV6-5,.,few,TRBJ2-7,CASSYAVGLDEQYF,TGTGCCAGCAGTTACGCGGTGGGACTCGACGAGCAGTACTTC
TRBV28,TRBD1,.,TRBJ1-4,CASSLSGTGNEKLFF,TGTGCCAGCAGTTTATCGGGGACAGGGAATGAAAAACTGTTTTTT
TRBV9,TRBD2,once,TRBJ2-1,CASSVGTSGRALGEQFF,TGTGCCAGCAGCGTTGGGACTAGCGGGAGGGCCTTGGGTGAGCAGTTCTTC
TRBV4-2,TRBD2,.,TRBJ2-1,CASRGGSRVNEQFF,TGTGCCAGCCGGGGCGGGAGTAGGGTAAATGAGCAGTTCTTC
TRBV6-5,.,.,TRBJ2-7,CASSSPLSYEQYF,TGTGCCAGCAGTTCACCACTCTCCTACGAGCAGTACTTC
TRBV28,TRBD2,.,TRBJ2-2,CASRRYSGRAEAGELFF,TGTGCCAGCAGACGATATAGCGGGAGGGCCGAAGCCGGGGAGCTGTTTTTT
TRBV15,TRBD2,.,TRBJ2-1,CATSRDEASGRNEQFF,TGTGCCACCAGCAGAGATGAGGCTAGCGGGAGAAATGAGCAGTTCTTC
TRBV20-1,.,.,TRBJ1-1,CSARSQTEAFF,TGCAGTGCTAGGTCCCAGACTGAAGCTTTCTTT
TRBV12-5,TRBD2,once,TRBJ2-2,CASGPRGRVTGELFF,TGTGCTAGTGGGCCCCGCGGGAGAGTCACCGGGGAGCTGTTTTTT
TRBV5-8,TRBD1,.,TRBJ2-7,CASSLVQGILSYEQYF,TGTGCCAGCAGCTTGGTACAGGGGATACTCTCCTACGAGCAGTACTTC